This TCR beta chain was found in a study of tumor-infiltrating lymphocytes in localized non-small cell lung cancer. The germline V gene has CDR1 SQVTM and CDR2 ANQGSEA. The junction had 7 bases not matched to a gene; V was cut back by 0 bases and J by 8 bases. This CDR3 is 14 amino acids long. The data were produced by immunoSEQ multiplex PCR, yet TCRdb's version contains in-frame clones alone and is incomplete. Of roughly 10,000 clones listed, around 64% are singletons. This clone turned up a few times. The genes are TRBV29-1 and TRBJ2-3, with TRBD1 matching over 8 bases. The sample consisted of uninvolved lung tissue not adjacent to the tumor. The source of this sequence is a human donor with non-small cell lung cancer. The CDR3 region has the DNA TGCAGCGTTGAAGATGGGGCAGGGGGCGGTACGCAGTATTTT. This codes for CSVEDGAGGGTQYF.